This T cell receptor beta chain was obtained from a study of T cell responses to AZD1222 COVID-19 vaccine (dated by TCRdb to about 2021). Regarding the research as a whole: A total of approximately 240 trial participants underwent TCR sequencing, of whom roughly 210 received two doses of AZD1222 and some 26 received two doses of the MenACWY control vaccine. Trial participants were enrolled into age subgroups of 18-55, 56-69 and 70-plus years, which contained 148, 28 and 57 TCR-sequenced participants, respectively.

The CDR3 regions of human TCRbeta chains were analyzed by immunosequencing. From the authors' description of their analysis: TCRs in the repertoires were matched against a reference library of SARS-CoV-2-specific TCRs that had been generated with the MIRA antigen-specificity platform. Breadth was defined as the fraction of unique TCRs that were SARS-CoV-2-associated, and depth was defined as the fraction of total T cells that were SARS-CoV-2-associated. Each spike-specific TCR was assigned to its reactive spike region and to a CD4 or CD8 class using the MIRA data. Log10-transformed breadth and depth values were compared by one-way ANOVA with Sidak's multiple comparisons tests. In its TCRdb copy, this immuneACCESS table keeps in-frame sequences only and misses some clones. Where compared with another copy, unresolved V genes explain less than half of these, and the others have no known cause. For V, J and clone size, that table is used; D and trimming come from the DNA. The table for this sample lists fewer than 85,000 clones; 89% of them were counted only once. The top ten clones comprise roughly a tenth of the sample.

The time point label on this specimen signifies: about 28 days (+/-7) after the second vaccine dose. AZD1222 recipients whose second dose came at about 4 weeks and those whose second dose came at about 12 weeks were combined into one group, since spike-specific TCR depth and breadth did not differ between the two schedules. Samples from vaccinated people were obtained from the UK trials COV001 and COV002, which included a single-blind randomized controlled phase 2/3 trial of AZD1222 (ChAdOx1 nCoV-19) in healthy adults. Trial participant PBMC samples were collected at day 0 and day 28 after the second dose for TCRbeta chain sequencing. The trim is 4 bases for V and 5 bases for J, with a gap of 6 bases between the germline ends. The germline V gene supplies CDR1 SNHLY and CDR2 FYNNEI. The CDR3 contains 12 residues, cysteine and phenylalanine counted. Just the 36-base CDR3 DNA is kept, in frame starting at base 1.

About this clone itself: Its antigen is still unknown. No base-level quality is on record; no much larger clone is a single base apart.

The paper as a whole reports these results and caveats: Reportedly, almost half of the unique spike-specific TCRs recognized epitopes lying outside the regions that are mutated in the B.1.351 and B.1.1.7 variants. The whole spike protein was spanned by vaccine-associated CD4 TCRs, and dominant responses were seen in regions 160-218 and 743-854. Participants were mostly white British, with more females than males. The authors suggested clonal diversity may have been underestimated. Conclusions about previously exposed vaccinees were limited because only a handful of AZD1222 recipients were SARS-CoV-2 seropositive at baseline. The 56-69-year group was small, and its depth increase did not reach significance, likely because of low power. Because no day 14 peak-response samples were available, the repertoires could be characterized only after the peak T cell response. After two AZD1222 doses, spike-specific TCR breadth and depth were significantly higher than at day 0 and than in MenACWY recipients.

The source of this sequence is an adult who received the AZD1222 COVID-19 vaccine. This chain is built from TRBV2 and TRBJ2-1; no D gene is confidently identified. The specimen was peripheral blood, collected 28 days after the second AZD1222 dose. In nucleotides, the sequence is TGTGCCAGCAGTGGAAGCAACAATGAGCAGTTCTTC. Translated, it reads CASSGSNNEQFF.